This T cell receptor (beta chain) appears in the sequencing data of a study of blood T cells in healthy people across ages. Using a J-beta primer mix together with a sample-barcoded 5' primer, a second PCR was run for about 6 to 11 cycles. Researchers report that each sample yielded at least 3 million CDR3-containing paired-end reads. Using its own MiXCR run on the 5' RACE reads, TCRdb lists one record per CDR3 protein. The table shows 1.8 million or so distinct CDR3 sequences, with around 40% occurring only once. Germline V gene data show CDR1 as LGHNA and CDR2 as YSLEER. V shed 1 base, J shed 1 base, and the junction held 14 bases outside the gene matches. The CDR3 has 20 amino acids. Every donor gave around 10 milliliters of peripheral blood.

Sequenced material: blood. J is TRBJ2-1 and V is TRBV4-3; TRBD2 matches 9 bases. The source is a human donor in good health. For the CDR3, the DNA is TGCGCCAGCAGCCAAGGTATTGGGCTAGCGGGGCTCCTTTCCTACAATGAGCAGTTCTTC. It is translated as CASSQGIGLAGLLSYNEQFF.